This TCR beta chain was sequenced in a study of monozygotic twins with inflammatory bowel disease. Two rounds of nested PCR, of 16 and 9 cycles, were run on TCRalpha and TCRbeta cDNA. From its re-call of the 5' RACE reads, TCRdb lists each CDR3 protein once, without DNA. This listing includes around 210,000 distinct CDR3 sequences. The CDR3 is 19 residues long. The germline V gene has CDR1 SGHNT and CDR2 YYREEE (reference sequence). Each donor had roughly 2.3 ml of blood drawn. Source material: blood. The TCR comes from a human donor with ulcerative colitis or Crohn's disease, or a healthy co-twin of an affected twin (not recorded which). The chain has TRBV5-4 and TRBJ2-7; TCRdb gives TRBD1 as the D gene, but with no DNA this cannot be confirmed. This chain's CDR3 is CASSWEIGGSGGNSYEQYF.